This TCR beta chain comes out of a study of shared clonotypes between healthy human individuals. Study-level results: Only blood underwent sampling, and tissue repertoires likely differ. Non-shared clonotypes had lower generation probabilities than those shared by all four donors.

Clones were read by immunoSEQ multiplex PCR, and TCRdb kept only the in-frame ones, dropping some. This table has 2 million to 3 million clones, approximately 90% appearing once. The study separated CD4+ cells into CD45RA+ naive and CD45RA-negative memory subsets. The CDR3 length is 15 residues. The V and J ends lost 2 bases and 2 bases respectively, with 12 bases between them. Germline loops: CDR1 SGHTA, CDR2 FQGTGA. On this clone itself: Antigen: not known.

Sequencing input: naive CD4+ T cells sorted from blood. Subset noted: CD45RA+ positively selected. The TCR originated in a man aged 18 to 30 in good health. The chain joins TRBV7-3 to TRBJ1-1, with D hard to call. CDR3 residues: CASSLRSGRNTEAFF. The CDR3 nucleotides read TGTGCCAGCAGCTTACGATCCGGACGAAACACTGAAGCTTTCTTT.